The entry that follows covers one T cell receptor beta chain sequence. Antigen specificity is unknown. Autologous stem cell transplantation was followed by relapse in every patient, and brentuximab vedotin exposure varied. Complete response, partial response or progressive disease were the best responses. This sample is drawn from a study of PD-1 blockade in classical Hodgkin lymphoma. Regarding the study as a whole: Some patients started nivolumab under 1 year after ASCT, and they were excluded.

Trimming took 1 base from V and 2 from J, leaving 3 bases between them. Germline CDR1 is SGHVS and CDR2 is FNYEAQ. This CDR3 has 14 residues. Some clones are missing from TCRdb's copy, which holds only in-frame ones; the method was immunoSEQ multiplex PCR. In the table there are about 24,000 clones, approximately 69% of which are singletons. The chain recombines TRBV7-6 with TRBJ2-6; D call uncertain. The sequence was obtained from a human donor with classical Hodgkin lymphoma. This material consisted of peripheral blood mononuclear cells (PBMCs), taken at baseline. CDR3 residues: CASSLGTGANVLTF. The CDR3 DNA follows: TGTGCCAGCAGCTTAGGGACTGGGGCCAACGTCCTGACTTTC.